The 18 T cell receptor beta chains below come from one sample, sequenced in a study of blood T cell repertoires in COVID-19. Here immunoSEQ multiplex PCR was the method, and the copy in TCRdb shows in-frame clones only, minus some. Among 300,000 to 450,000 clones listed, roughly 86% were seen once. The specimen was peripheral blood. Receptor source: a human donor with acute or convalescent COVID-19. The donor label of this sample is uncertain.

The CDR3 bases are TGTGCCAGCAGTCCCTCGACAGGGCTGGCCAGCAATCAGCCCCAGCATTTT. Its translation: CASSPSTGLASNQPQHF. The chain employs TRBV28 and TRBJ1-5; 7 nucleotides line up with TRBD1. Looked up from germline, CDR1 is MDHEN and CDR2 is SYDVKM. The V and J ends lost 5 bases and 1 base, in that order; junction bases with no gene match: 11. CDR3 length: 17 residues. Variable domain in full (rest from reference TRBV28 and TRBJ1-5): DVKVTQSSRYLVKRTGEKVFLECVQDMDHENMFWYRQDPGLGLRLIYFSYDVKMKEKGDIPEGYSVSREKKERFSLILESASTNQTSMYLCASSPSTGLASNQPQHFGDGTRLSIL.

The V call is TRBV2, the J call TRBJ2-7; maybe TRBD1 (6 bases). Germline V gives CDR1 SNHLY, CDR2 FYNNEI. V lost 4 bases, J lost 1 base, and 20 bases lay in between. This CDR3 spans 17 amino acids. This CDR3 is CASSAEREKGESYEQYF. The CDR3 DNA reads as TGTGCCAGCAGTGCGGAGAGGGAAAAGGGGGAGTCCTACGAGCAGTACTTC. Full variable domain (missing parts from reference TRBV2 and TRBJ2-7): EPEVTQTPSHQVTQMGQEVILRCVPISNHLYFYWYRQILGQKVEFLVSFYNNEISEKSEIFDDQFSVERPDGSNFTLKIRSTKLEDSAMYFCASSAEREKGESYEQYFGPGTRLTVT.

The chain uses TRBV28 and TRBJ2-5; 7 nucleotides match TRBD2. The CDR3 is 15 residues long. Germline-derived CDR1 and CDR2 are MDHEN and SYDVKM. V shed 2 bases and J 5 bases; nucleotides not matched to a gene: 8. The CDR3 spells CASSLAGANRETQYF. For the CDR3, the DNA is TGTGCCAGCAGTTTAGCGGGAGCGAATCGGGAGACCCAGTACTTC.

This clone was observed a single time. The CDR3 loop reads CTSSQHFILAPRNIQYF. DNA of the CDR3: TGCACCAGCAGCCAGCACTTCATACTAGCCCCGCGGAACATTCAGTACTTC. This chain connects TRBV1 to TRBJ2-4; the D call in the table, TRBD2, was not verified against the DNA. TRBV1 is labeled a pseudogene. The CDR3 is 17 residues long.

This chain uses TRBV10-3 with TRBJ2-1, with 9 nucleotides matching TRBD1. This CDR3 spans 14 amino acids. V lost 10 bases and J lost 6; bases outside the gene matches: 10. Germline CDR1 ENHRY, CDR2 SYGVKD. The CDR3 protein is CATRKTGGGNEQFF. CDR3 nucleotide sequence: TGTGCCACCCGAAAGACAGGGGGAGGCAATGAGCAGTTCTTC.

J is TRBJ2-1 and V is TRBV7-2; 10 bases align to TRBD2. Unmatched junction bases numbered 2, after V lost 5 bases and J lost 1 base. Germline CDR1 SGHTA, CDR2 FQGNSA. The CDR3 totals 15 residues. The CDR3 reads CASSPSGSSYNEQFF. The CDR3 nucleotides read TGTGCCAGCAGCCCTAGCGGGAGTTCCTACAATGAGCAGTTCTTC.

This chain links TRBV5-4 with TRBJ2-5; 12 bases map to TRBD2. The V segment lost 5 bases and the J segment 5 bases; nucleotides outside the gene matches: 7. This CDR3 is 15 amino acids long. Germline CDR1 SGHNT, CDR2 YYREEE (reference sequence). In nucleotides, the CDR3 is TGTGCCAGCAGGCTAGCGGGAGGGGGACGGGAGACCCAGTACTTC. It translates to CASRLAGGGRETQYF.

The V and J genes are TRBV28 and TRBJ1-6, with D hard to call. V dropped 3 bases and J dropped 0 bases, with 6 bases sitting between them. The CDR3 has 15 amino acids. Germline CDR1 MDHEN, CDR2 SYDVKM. In DNA form, the CDR3 reads TGTGCCAGCAGTTTCGAGGGCTCCTATAATTCACCCCTCCACTTT. Its protein is CASSFEGSYNSPLHF.

The chain combines TRBV5-5 with TRBJ2-3, with unresolved D. The CDR3 length is 16 residues. V lost 0 bases to trimming and J lost 1 base, with 12 bases between them. Germline lookup yields CDR1 SGHKS and CDR2 YYEKEE (reference sequence). CDR3 sequence: CASSLAPLGRTDTQYF. In nucleotides, the CDR3 is TGTGCCAGCAGCTTGGCCCCCCTTGGGCGCACAGATACGCAGTATTTT.

The J gene is TRBJ2-4, the V gene TRBV4-1, with D perhaps TRBD1 (6 bases). V was cut by 0 bases and J by 0 bases, with 15 bases left in between. Germline assignment: CDR1 MGHRA and CDR2 YSYEKL. The CDR3 is 18 amino acids. The CDR3 region is CASSQELQGITAKNIQYF. The CDR3 coding sequence is TGCGCCAGCAGCCAAGAGTTGCAGGGGATTACAGCCAAAAACATTCAGTACTTC.

V gene TRBV6-5 combines with J gene TRBJ1-6; D is unresolved. V lost 6 bases, J lost 7 bases, and 10 bases lay in between. The CDR3 totals 13 residues. Germline V CDR1 and CDR2: MNHEY, SVGAGI. The CDR3 DNA is TGTGCCAGCAGGGCAAAAATCAATTCACCCCTCCACTTT. Protein sequence: CASRAKINSPLHF.

This chain uses TRBV30 with TRBJ1-5; perhaps TRBD1 as D (5 bases). The CDR3 length is 14 residues. Germline V gene data show CDR1 as GTSNPN and CDR2 as SVGIG (reference sequence). Trimming left V 2 bases short and J 1 base short, with 9 bases between. This CDR3 reads CAWSKRGSNQPQHF. CDR3 in DNA: TGTGCCTGGAGTAAGCGGGGGAGCAATCAGCCCCAGCATTTT. The whole variable domain, remainder taken from reference TRBV30 and TRBJ1-5, is SQTIHQWPATLVQPVGSPLSLECTVEGTSNPNLYWYRQAAGRGLQLLFYSVGIGQISSEVPQNLSASRPQDRQFILSSKKLLLSDSGFYLCAWSKRGSNQPQHFGDGTRLSIL.

The chain recombines TRBV18 with TRBJ1-2; maybe TRBD1 (6 bases). V lost 6 bases and J 2 bases, leaving 10 bases between the germline ends. This CDR3 has 13 residues. Germline CDR1 KGHSH, CDR2 LQKENI. The CDR3 spells CASSVDSNYGYTF. CDR3 nucleotides: TGTGCCAGCTCTGTGGACAGCAACTATGGCTACACCTTC.

The gene calls are TRBV5-1 and TRBJ1-4, with TRBD1 matching over 10 bases. The CDR3 spans 14 residues. The V segment lost 4 bases and the J segment 5 bases; nucleotides outside the gene matches: 2. Germline assignment: CDR1 SGHRS and CDR2 YFSETQ. The DNA of the CDR3 is TGCGCCAGCAGCCCGGGACAGGGGAATGAAAAACTGTTTTTT. It translates to CASSPGQGNEKLFF.

The V and J genes are TRBV7-2 and TRBJ2-5; 8 bases are a match to TRBD1. Germline V gene lookup returns CDR1 SGHTA and CDR2 FQGNSA. Trimming took 5 bases from V and 3 from J; bases not matched to a gene: 5. The CDR3 is 14 residues long. The CDR3 sequence: CASSADRGEETQYF. CDR3 DNA sequence: TGTGCCAGCAGCGCCGACAGGGGTGAAGAGACCCAGTACTTC.

The V call is TRBV30, the J call TRBJ1-1; the D is unclear. Trimming pared 4 bases from V and 3 bases from J, leaving 12 bases between. Germline V gene lookup returns CDR1 GTSNPN and CDR2 SVGIG (reference sequence). The CDR3 has 13 residues. CDR3 nucleotides: TGTGCCTGGACGAACAGCAGGCACACTGAAGCTTTCTTT. Amino acid sequence: CAWTNSRHTEAFF.

This clone was observed a few times. J is TRBJ1-1 and V is TRBV6-5; D remains ambiguous. Germline V CDR1 and CDR2: MNHEY, SVGAGI. The CDR3 totals 15 residues. Trimming shortened V by 4 bases and J by 5 bases, and 17 bases separated the two germline ends. CDR3 DNA: TGTGCCAGCAGTTTGGGAGGGCGACGGCATACTGAAGCTTTCTTT. Translation gives CASSLGGRRHTEAFF.

This clone was recorded only once. This sequence joins TRBV7-2 and TRBJ2-5, with 10 nucleotides matching TRBD2. With V trimmed by 4 bases and J by 5 bases, 7 bases remained unmatched. CDR3 length equals 15 residues. Germline V gene lookup returns CDR1 SGHTA and CDR2 FQGNSA. CDR3 nucleotides: TGTGCCAGCAGCTCTGAGCGGGGGGGCCGCGAGACCCAGTACTTC. This translates into CASSSERGGRETQYF.